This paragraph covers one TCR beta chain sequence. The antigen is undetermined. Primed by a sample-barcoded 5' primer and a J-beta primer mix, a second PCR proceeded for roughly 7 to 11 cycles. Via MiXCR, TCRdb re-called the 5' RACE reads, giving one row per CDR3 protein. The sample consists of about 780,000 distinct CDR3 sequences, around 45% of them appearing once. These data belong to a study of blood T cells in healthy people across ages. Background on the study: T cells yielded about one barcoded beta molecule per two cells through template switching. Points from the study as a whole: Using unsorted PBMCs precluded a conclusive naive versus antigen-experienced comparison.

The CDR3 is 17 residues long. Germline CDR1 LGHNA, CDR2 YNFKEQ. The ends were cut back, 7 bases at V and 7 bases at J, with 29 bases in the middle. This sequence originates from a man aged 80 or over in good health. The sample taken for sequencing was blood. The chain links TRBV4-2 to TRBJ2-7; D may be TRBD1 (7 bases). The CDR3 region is CASTWGDRGRGTSEQYF. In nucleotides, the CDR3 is TGTGCCAGCACCTGGGGGGATCGTGGCAGGGGGACCAGTGAGCAGTACTTC.